This is a list of T cell receptor beta chains from one sample in a study of control samples from healthy donors and cancer patients. Clones were sequenced by immunoSEQ multiplex PCR, and TCRdb holds only the in-frame ones, with some missing. The sample shows some 78,000 clones, less than 90% of them seen only once. Sequenced input: blood. All receptors derive from a woman aged 60 to 75 in good health. The CDR3 runs from the conserved cysteine through the conserved F or W. Each record gives: clone size, J gene, D gene, V gene, CDR3 protein, CDR3 DNA. A D gene is named only where the DNA matches it firmly. Size values are once, few and many counts, or a class for expanded clones, and some rows have none.

clone size: -; J gene: TRBJ2-6; D gene: -; V gene: TRBV7-6; CDR3 protein: CASSPGGSGANVLTF; CDR3 DNA: TGTGCCAGCAGCCCCGGCGGCTCTGGGGCCAACGTCCTGACTTTC
clone size: -; J gene: TRBJ2-3; D gene: TRBD2; V gene: TRBV7-9; CDR3 protein: CASSPRGGWIDTQYF; CDR3 DNA: TGTGCCAGCAGCCCTCGCGGGGGGTGGATAGATACGCAGTATTTT
clone size: -; J gene: TRBJ1-2; D gene: -; V gene: TRBV5-6; CDR3 protein: CASSLGAGEFFYGYTF; CDR3 DNA: TGTGCCAGCAGCTTGGGAGCAGGGGAATTCTTCTATGGCTACACCTTC
clone size: -; J gene: TRBJ1-2; D gene: TRBD1; V gene: TRBV19; CDR3 protein: CASSTWTGYYGYTF; CDR3 DNA: TGTGCCAGTAGTACTTGGACAGGGTACTATGGCTACACCTTC
clone size: once; J gene: TRBJ1-6; D gene: -; V gene: TRBV2; CDR3 protein: CASSRRLENSPLHF; CDR3 DNA: TGTGCCAGTTCTCGTAGATTAGAAAATTCACCCCTCCACTTT
clone size: -; J gene: TRBJ2-1; D gene: TRBD2; V gene: TRBV18; CDR3 protein: CASSPPWGTSGRKVGEQFF; CDR3 DNA: TGTGCCAGCTCACCACCATGGGGGACTAGCGGGAGAAAGGTTGGTGAGCAGTTCTTC
clone size: -; J gene: TRBJ1-2; D gene: -; V gene: TRBV6-6; CDR3 protein: CASSPLTANYGYTF; CDR3 DNA: TGTGCCAGCAGTCCCCTGACAGCTAACTATGGCTACACCTTC
clone size: -; J gene: TRBJ2-6; D gene: -; V gene: TRBV5-8; CDR3 protein: CASSPESGANVLTF; CDR3 DNA: TGTGCCAGCAGCCCGGAGTCTGGGGCCAACGTCCTGACTTTC
clone size: -; J gene: TRBJ2-7; D gene: -; V gene: TRBV7-9; CDR3 protein: CASSFGGSSYEQYF; CDR3 DNA: TGTGCCAGCAGCTTTGGAGGGTCCTCCTACGAGCAGTACTTC
clone size: -; J gene: TRBJ1-3; D gene: TRBD1; V gene: TRBV18; CDR3 protein: CASSSGTGASGNTIYF; CDR3 DNA: TGTGCCAGCTCCTCCGGAACAGGGGCCTCTGGAAACACCATATATTTT
clone size: -; J gene: TRBJ2-1; D gene: -; V gene: TRBV5-8; CDR3 protein: CASSPTFVDEQFF; CDR3 DNA: TGTGCCAGCAGCCCGACTTTTGTGGATGAGCAGTTCTTC
clone size: -; J gene: TRBJ2-7; D gene: TRBD2; V gene: TRBV5-1; CDR3 protein: CASSPLGGGNYEQYF; CDR3 DNA: TGCGCCAGCAGCCCTCTCGGCGGGGGGAACTACGAGCAGTACTTC
clone size: few; J gene: TRBJ1-2; D gene: -; V gene: TRBV12-5; CDR3 protein: CASVFLGGQDYGYTF; CDR3 DNA: TGTGCTAGTGTTTTTCTCGGGGGGCAGGACTATGGCTACACCTTC
clone size: -; J gene: TRBJ1-2; D gene: -; V gene: TRBV5-1; CDR3 protein: CASSPETGAGGYTF; CDR3 DNA: TGCGCCAGCAGCCCCGAGACGGGAGCGGGTGGCTACACCTTC
clone size: -; J gene: TRBJ1-2; D gene: -; V gene: TRBV7-8; CDR3 protein: CASSGTPVEGYTF; CDR3 DNA: TGTGCCAGCAGCGGGACACCCGTTGAAGGCTACACCTTC
clone size: -; J gene: TRBJ2-7; D gene: TRBD1; V gene: TRBV5-5; CDR3 protein: CASSLVGQAPYEQYF; CDR3 DNA: TGTGCCAGCAGCTTGGTGGGACAGGCCCCCTACGAGCAGTACTTC
clone size: -; J gene: TRBJ1-1; D gene: TRBD1; V gene: TRBV5-4; CDR3 protein: CASSPQGAQTEAFF; CDR3 DNA: TGTGCCAGCAGCCCACAGGGGGCGCAAACTGAAGCTTTCTTT
clone size: -; J gene: TRBJ1-2; D gene: -; V gene: TRBV11-2; CDR3 protein: CASSPALGYGYTF; CDR3 DNA: TGTGCCAGCAGCCCCGCATTGGGCTATGGCTACACCTTC
clone size: -; J gene: TRBJ2-7; D gene: TRBD1; V gene: TRBV28; CDR3 protein: CASSMPPGTGMNEQYF; CDR3 DNA: TGTGCCAGCAGTATGCCCCCCGGGACAGGGATGAACGAGCAGTACTTC
clone size: -; J gene: TRBJ1-3; D gene: -; V gene: TRBV9; CDR3 protein: CASSAARQGRSGNTIYF; CDR3 DNA: TGTGCCAGCAGCGCAGCGAGGCAGGGGCGCTCTGGAAACACCATATATTTT
clone size: -; J gene: TRBJ2-5; D gene: -; V gene: TRBV9; CDR3 protein: CASSVGDTYQETQYF; CDR3 DNA: TGTGCCAGCAGCGTAGGGGACACGTACCAAGAGACCCAGTACTTC
clone size: -; J gene: TRBJ2-2; D gene: -; V gene: TRBV27; CDR3 protein: CASSPRLVGSTGELFF; CDR3 DNA: TGTGCCAGCAGTCCGCGACTAGTCGGGAGCACCGGGGAGCTGTTTTTT
clone size: -; J gene: TRBJ1-1; D gene: -; V gene: TRBV7-2; CDR3 protein: CASSSLAGNTEAFF; CDR3 DNA: TGTGCCAGCAGCTCGCTCGCAGGGAACACTGAAGCTTTCTTT
clone size: -; J gene: TRBJ1-2; D gene: TRBD1; V gene: TRBV3-1/TRBV3-2; CDR3 protein: CASSQVQGQGLGYTF; CDR3 DNA: TGTGCCAGCAGCCAAGTCCAGGGACAGGGGCTCGGCTACACCTTC
clone size: -; J gene: TRBJ2-5; D gene: TRBD2; V gene: TRBV5-1; CDR3 protein: CASSWGAAGVGETQYF; CDR3 DNA: TGCGCCAGCAGCTGGGGCGCAGCGGGAGTTGGGGAGACCCAGTACTTC
clone size: -; J gene: TRBJ1-1; D gene: -; V gene: TRBV27; CDR3 protein: CASRDFSNWAEAFF; CDR3 DNA: TGTGCCAGTCGGGACTTTTCAAATTGGGCTGAAGCTTTCTTT
clone size: -; J gene: TRBJ1-2; D gene: -; V gene: TRBV6-5; CDR3 protein: CASSYQTSQGPYGYTF; CDR3 DNA: TGTGCCAGCAGTTACCAGACCAGTCAAGGCCCATATGGCTACACCTTC
clone size: -; J gene: TRBJ1-5; D gene: -; V gene: TRBV18; CDR3 protein: CASSRMLSGQPQHF; CDR3 DNA: TGTGCCAGCTCACGAATGTTGAGCGGTCAGCCCCAGCATTTT
clone size: -; J gene: TRBJ1-2; D gene: TRBD1; V gene: TRBV12-3/TRBV12-4; CDR3 protein: CASSGQGAEGYTF; CDR3 DNA: TGTGCCAGCAGCGGACAGGGGGCGGAAGGCTACACCTTC
clone size: -; J gene: TRBJ2-1; D gene: TRBD2; V gene: TRBV28; CDR3 protein: CASSPGTSGIEVEQFF; CDR3 DNA: TGTGCCAGCAGTCCAGGGACTAGCGGGATAGAGGTTGAGCAGTTCTTC
clone size: -; J gene: TRBJ1-6; D gene: -; V gene: TRBV9; CDR3 protein: CASSVGGNNSPLHF; CDR3 DNA: TGTGCCAGCAGCGTAGGAGGGAATAATTCACCCCTCCACTTT
clone size: -; J gene: TRBJ1-5; D gene: -; V gene: TRBV7-9; CDR3 protein: CASSQGRGLSNQPQHF; CDR3 DNA: TGTGCCAGCAGCCAAGGACGGGGGCTGAGCAATCAGCCCCAGCATTTT
clone size: -; J gene: TRBJ1-5; D gene: -; V gene: TRBV4-1; CDR3 protein: CASSQAVQIQPQHF; CDR3 DNA: TGCGCCAGCAGCCAAGCGGTACAGATTCAGCCCCAGCATTTT